These 12 T cell receptor beta chains came from one sample sequenced in a study of T cell repertoires in cytomegalovirus infection (dated by TCRdb to between 2018 and 2020). No cognate antigen is known for these TCRs. This specimen's treatment or condition label, interpreted: in vitro stimulation with specific CMV peptide epitopes to enrich CMV-specific T cells. TCRdb lists the instrument as Illumina HiSeq 1500. TCRdb trimmed the raw reads at Q25, called clones with MiXCR and kept productive beta chains. For every CDR3 protein sequence, its rows merge into one entry that carries the most common genes and DNA. The table for this sample lists more than 250,000 distinct CDR3 sequences; more than 20% of them were counted only once. About an eighth of the sample comes from the top ten. The sample was cultured PBMCs, taken from culture after CMV antigen stimulation. All receptors derive from a human donor in good health (CMV status not recorded). Some clones in this sample may be carry-over from other donors' samples.

This clonotype occurred a few times. The chain uses TRBV12-3 or TRBV12-4 and TRBJ2-2, with D possibly matching TRBD2 (5 bases). The CDR3 covers 14 residues. V was cut by 6 bases and J by 1 base, with 9 bases left in between. CDR3 region: CASRVDWNTGELFF. CDR3 coding DNA: TGTGCCAGCAGGGTGGACTGGAACACCGGGGAGCTGTTTTTT.

The sample holds a few counts of this clonotype. CDR3 residues: CASRPLLSFGQLPTYGYTF. CDR3 coding DNA: TGTGCCAGCAGACCCCTCCTTTCCTTCGGACAGCTGCCTACCTATGGCTACACCTTC. The rearrangement uses TRBV28 and TRBJ1-2, with a tentative D call TRBD1 (6 bases). From germline, CDR1 is MDHEN and CDR2 SYDVKM. Trimming removed 6 bases at V and 4 bases at J, with 30 bases between. The CDR3 is made up of 19 amino acids.

In regard to this clonotype: Germline is not matched at one junction end, which may reflect a read error. The chain carries TRBV7-6 and TRBJ2-1; the D is unclear. Germline V gene data show CDR1 as SGHVS and CDR2 as FNYEAQ. This CDR3 has 14 residues. The CDR3: CASSLAGKFNEQFF. DNA for the CDR3: TGTGCTAGCAGTTTAGCTGGCAAATTCAATGAGCAGTTCTTC.

A remark on this clonotype: This CDR3 is missing its conserved last phenylalanine or tryptophan, likely due to a read error. The chain joins TRBV12-3 or TRBV12-4 to TRBJ1-6, with a tentative D call TRBD1 (5 bases). The CDR3 length is 16 residues. With 2 bases removed from V and 7 bases from J, the gap between germline ends came to 15 bases. The CDR3: CASSLRSRRTNSPLHL. The CDR3 DNA is TGTGCCAGCAGTTTAAGGTCAAGGCGGACAAATTCACCCCTCCACTTA.

There are many counts of this clonotype. The chain has TRBV7-2 and TRBJ2-7; 9 nucleotides line up with TRBD1. The CDR3 loop spans 15 amino acids. Germline assignment: CDR1 SGHTA and CDR2 FQGNSA. Trimming at V came to 5 bases and at J to 5 bases, leaving 10 bases not matched to a gene. CDR3 nucleotides: TGTGCCAGCAGCCGGGGACAGGGCCCCCTGGACGAGCAGTACGTC. Residues: CASSRGQGPLDEQYV.

J is TRBJ1-1 and V is TRBV7-2; 11 nucleotides align to TRBD1. The germline CDR1 and CDR2 sequences are SGHTA and FQGNSA. V lost 5 bases and J lost 10; bases outside the gene matches: 9. CDR3 length: 14 residues. As DNA, the CDR3 is TGTGCCAGCAGCAGACCGGGACAGGGGGTCACAGCTTTCTTT. It codes for CASSRPGQGVTAFF.

This clonotype was counted a few times. This chain uses TRBV5-4 with TRBJ2-7; TRBD1 or TRBD2 may be the D gene (5 bases each). CDR3 size: 13 residues. V was trimmed by 4 bases and J by 1 base, leaving 9 bases between them. Looked up from germline, CDR1 is SGHNT and CDR2 is YYREEE (reference sequence). As DNA, the CDR3 is TGTGCCAGCAGCCGGTGGGGGTCCTACGAGCAGTACGTC. Encoded protein: CASSRWGSYEQYV.

The J gene is TRBJ1-5, the V gene TRBV4-3; D gene uncertain. Trimming took off 1 base at V and 8 bases at J, with 12 bases between the two ends. Germline assignment: CDR1 LGHNA and CDR2 YSLEER. The CDR3 length is 14 residues. The CDR3 sequence: CASSQAVGGEPQHF. As DNA, the CDR3 is TGCGCCAGCAGCCAAGCGGTCGGCGGAGAGCCCCAGCATTTT.

This clonotype was observed at least ten times. The rearrangement uses TRBV7-2 and TRBJ2-7; 7 bases map to TRBD2. Germline V gene lookup returns CDR1 SGHTA and CDR2 FQGNSA. This CDR3 has 14 amino acids. The junction had 3 bases not matched to a gene; V was cut back by 1 base and J by 3 bases. Here the CDR3 DNA reads TGTGCCAGCAGCTTAGTCGGCGGGAGCTACGAGCAGTACGTC. Translating gives CASSLVGGSYEQYV.

This chain joins TRBV11-1 and TRBJ1-1; the D gene is possibly TRBD1 (5 bases). V lost 5 bases to trimming and J lost 6 bases, with 16 bases between them. In germline, CDR1 is SGHAT, CDR2 FQDESV (reference sequence). The CDR3 runs to 14 residues. The CDR3 reads CASSVDPRGSEAFF. CDR3 coding DNA: TGTGCCAGCAGCGTGGACCCCCGGGGGTCTGAAGCTTTCTTT.

This clonotype was seen more than once but under ten times. The rearrangement links TRBV6-2 or TRBV6-3 to TRBJ1-5; 7 nucleotides agree with TRBD1. With 6 bases clipped from V and 5 bases from J, the junction kept 10 bases outside the gene matches. The CDR3 loop spans 15 amino acids. CDR1 and CDR2 from the germline V gene are MNHEY and SVGEGT. The CDR3 nucleotides read TGTGCCAGCAGAACCTCGACAGGGCTGTATCAGCCCCAGCATTTT. It specifies CASRTSTGLYQPQHF.

V gene TRBV28 combines with J gene TRBJ2-1; possible D gene TRBD1, 5 bases. The V gene's germline CDR1 is MDHEN and CDR2 SYDVKM. The CDR3 has 16 residues. Trimming removed 7 bases at V and 0 bases at J, with 16 bases between. The CDR3 is CASKQGFSSSYNEQFF. As DNA, the CDR3 is TGTGCCAGCAAGCAGGGTTTTTCTAGCTCCTACAATGAGCAGTTCTTC.